Below, 3 T cell receptor beta chains from the same sample are listed, as sequenced in a study of blood T cell repertoires in COVID-19. The repertoire was sequenced with immunoSEQ multiplex PCR; TCRdb's copy has only in-frame clones and lacks some. The data hold 35,000 to 40,000 clones, with 70% to 90% observed a single time. The material sequenced was peripheral blood. The receptors stem from a man in his fifties or sixties with active COVID-19.

The J gene is TRBJ2-1, the V gene TRBV4-1; 8 nucleotides agree with TRBD1. Germline V CDR1 and CDR2: MGHRA, YSYEKL. With V trimmed by 3 bases and J by 11 bases, 12 bases remained unmatched. The CDR3 has 15 amino acids. The CDR3 DNA reads TGCGCCAGCAGCCACCCAGGGGGCTCATCTAGACAGCAGTTCTTC. Protein product: CASSHPGGSSRQQFF.

This clone turned up a few times. V gene TRBV12-3 or TRBV12-4 combines with J gene TRBJ1-5; D gene uncertain. Trimming left V 4 bases short and J 5 bases short, with 9 bases between. This CDR3 contains 13 residues. CDR3 DNA sequence: TGTGCCAGCAGTTATACTAGGGATCAGCCCCAGCATTTT. This translates into CASSYTRDQPQHF.

The chain has TRBV3-1 (or the pseudogene TRBV3-2) and TRBJ2-7; D is ambiguous. With 2 bases removed from V and 5 bases from J, the gap between germline ends came to 13 bases. This CDR3 has 14 residues. In germline, CDR1 is LGHDT, CDR2 YNNKEL (reference sequence). This CDR3 is CASSQLRGVNEQYF. CDR3 nucleotides: TGTGCCAGCAGCCAACTAAGAGGAGTTAACGAGCAGTACTTC.